These T cell receptor beta chains were read from a single sample in a study of control samples from healthy donors and cancer patients. Here immunoSEQ multiplex PCR was the method, and the copy in TCRdb shows in-frame clones only, minus some. In the table there are around 58,000 clones, approximately 91% of which are singletons. The sample was blood. Receptors originate from a man in his fifties or sixties in good health. Each CDR3 is given with its conserved first and last residue. A D gene is named only where the DNA matches it firmly. Size is omitted from some rows. Given values are once, few, many or a class for expanded clones.

length,D,J,size,V,DNA,CDR3
15,TRBD1,TRBJ1-1,few,TRBV28,TGTGCCAGCAGTCCCCAGGGGGCGGTTGTGGGGGGAGCTTTCTTT,CASSPQGAVVGGAFF
11,.,TRBJ2-7,.,TRBV6-2/TRBV6-3,TGTGCCAGCAGTTACTTCTACGAGCAGTACTTC,CASSYFYEQYF
12,TRBD2,TRBJ2-7,.,TRBV6-4,TGTGCCAGCATCCCGGGACTAGGGGCAGTAAACTTC,CASIPGLGAVNF
14,TRBD2,TRBJ2-2,.,TRBV28,TGTGCCACCGAGGGGAGGGCGAACACCGGGGAGCTGTTTTTT,CATEGRANTGELFF
12,.,TRBJ2-1,.,TRBV12-5,TGTGCTAGTGGTTTTAGCGGCAATGAGCAGTTCTTC,CASGFSGNEQFF
13,.,TRBJ2-7,few,TRBV6-5,TGTGCCAGCAGTTACTCTTTGGGGTACGAGCAGTACTTC,CASSYSLGYEQYF
16,TRBD1,TRBJ2-6,.,TRBV19,TGTGCCAGTAGTATGACAGGGGCCTCTGGGGCCAACGTCCTGACTTTC,CASSMTGASGANVLTF
15,TRBD2,TRBJ2-1,once,TRBV7-3,TGTGCCAGCAAGGGGACTAGCGGAACCGACAATGAGCAGTTCTTC,CASKGTSGTDNEQFF
14,.,TRBJ1-6,.,TRBV27,TGTGCCAGCAGGGCAGGTGGGCGACCCTCACCCCTCCACTTT,CASRAGGRPSPLHF
15,.,TRBJ2-3,.,TRBV9,TGTGCCAGCAGCATCGGGGGCGGGGGCACAGATACGCAGTATTTT,CASSIGGGGTDTQYF
14,.,TRBJ2-5,.,TRBV14,TGTGCCAGCAGCCGGGGGGTGAAACAAGAGACCCAGTACTTC,CASSRGVKQETQYF
11,.,TRBJ2-7,.,TRBV11-3,TGTGCCAGCAGCTCTGACTACGAGCAGTACTTC,CASSSDYEQYF
15,.,TRBJ1-1,once,TRBV7-9,TGTGCCAGCAGCTTAGTGGCGGAGTTTGACACTGAAGCTTTCTTT,CASSLVAEFDTEAFF
15,.,TRBJ1-5,.,TRBV24-1,TGTGCCACCAGTGACCGACGGGACAGCAATCAGCCCCAGCATTTT,CATSDRRDSNQPQHF
14,.,TRBJ1-2,.,TRBV28,TGTGCCACCGGCGGGACCCCCGGAACGGGGGGCTACACCTTC,CATGGTPGTGGYTF
15,TRBD2,TRBJ2-3,.,TRBV2,TGTGCCAGCAGTTACCTAGCGGGAGGGTCAGATACGCAGTATTTT,CASSYLAGGSDTQYF
15,TRBD2,TRBJ2-1,.,TRBV7-9,TGTGCCAGCAGCTTCCTAGCGGGGGCGGGGAATGAGCAGTTCTTC,CASSFLAGAGNEQFF
17,.,TRBJ2-3,.,TRBV24-1,TGTGCCACCACCCAGGGGTTTGGCGGGAGATGGTCAGATACGCAGTATTTT,CATTQGFGGRWSDTQYF
10,.,TRBJ2-3,.,TRBV29-1,TGCAGCGTCGAGACAAATACGCAGTATTTT,CSVETNTQYF
16,TRBD2,TRBJ2-1,.,TRBV18,TGTGCCAGCTCACCACGAGCTAGCGGGGACTACAATGAGCAGTTCTTC,CASSPRASGDYNEQFF
15,TRBD2,TRBJ2-3,.,TRBV7-2,TGTGCCAGCAGCTGGACTAGCGGAGTCACAGATACGCAGTATTTT,CASSWTSGVTDTQYF
13,.,TRBJ2-7,.,TRBV7-9,TGTGCCAGCAGCCCCACCAGCTCCTACGAGCAGTACTTC,CASSPTSSYEQYF
12,.,TRBJ2-2,.,TRBV7-6,TGTGCCAGCAGCCACCCCACCGGGGAGCTGTTTTTT,CASSHPTGELFF
14,.,TRBJ1-1,.,TRBV9,TGTGCCAGCAGCCAGACCTCAGGGAACACTGAAGCTTTCTTT,CASSQTSGNTEAFF
15,TRBD2,TRBJ2-7,.,TRBV11-3,TGTGCCAGCAGCCTTCGAGGGACTAGCTCATACGAGCAGTACTTC,CASSLRGTSSYEQYF
14,TRBD2,TRBJ2-1,.,TRBV6-1,TGTGCCAGCAGTGATGGGACTAGAGTCAATGAGCAGTTCTTC,CASSDGTRVNEQFF
11,.,TRBJ1-5,.,TRBV13,TGTGCCAGTAGGGGGGGACAGCCCCAGCATTTT,CASRGGQPQHF
18,TRBD2,TRBJ2-3,.,TRBV3-1/TRBV3-2,TGTGCCAGCAGCCTAGAAAGGTTAGCGGGAGGGCCGGGAGATACGCAGTATTTT,CASSLERLAGGPGDTQYF
14,.,TRBJ2-7,.,TRBV27,TGTGCCAGCAGTTTATCGAGGGGTTCCTACGAGCAGTACTTC,CASSLSRGSYEQYF
12,.,TRBJ1-3,few,TRBV14,TGTGCCAGCAGCCTGGTCGGAAACACCATATATTTT,CASSLVGNTIYF
15,.,TRBJ1-2,.,TRBV28,TGTGCCAGCAGTGAGGCGAGCTTAGCTAACTATGGCTACACCTTC,CASSEASLANYGYTF